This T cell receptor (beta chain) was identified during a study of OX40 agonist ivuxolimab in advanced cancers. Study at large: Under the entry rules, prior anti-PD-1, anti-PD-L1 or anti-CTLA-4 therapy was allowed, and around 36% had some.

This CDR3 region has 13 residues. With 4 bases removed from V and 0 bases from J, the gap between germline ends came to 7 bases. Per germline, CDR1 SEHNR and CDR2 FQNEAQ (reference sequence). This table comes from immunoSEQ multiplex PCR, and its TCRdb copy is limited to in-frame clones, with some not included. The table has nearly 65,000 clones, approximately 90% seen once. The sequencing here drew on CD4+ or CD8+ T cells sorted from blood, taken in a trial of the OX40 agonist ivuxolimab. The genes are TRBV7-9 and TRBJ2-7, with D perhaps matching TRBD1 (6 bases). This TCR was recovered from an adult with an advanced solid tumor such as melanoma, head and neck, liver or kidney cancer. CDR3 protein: CASSSQGSYEQYF. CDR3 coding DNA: TGTGCCAGCAGCTCACAGGGCTCCTACGAGCAGTACTTC.